This T cell receptor beta chain emerged from a study of CD8 T cells in Susac syndrome. With random hexamers, reverse transcription was performed on about 0.5 to 1 ug of RNA. MiXCR was run by TCRdb on the immunoSEQ multiplex PCR reads, yielding one entry per CDR3 protein. The data contain around 280,000 distinct CDR3 sequences, approximately 90% of them singletons. From blood CD8+ and CD4+ T cells, TCR beta sequences were generated. Negative isolation yielded CD8+ and CD4+ T cells; FACS enriched TEMRA cells. This CDR3 is 14 amino acids long. The germline gives CDR1 DFQATT, CDR2 SNEGSKA (reference sequence). V was clipped by 1 base and J by 0 bases, with 9 bases between them.

J is TRBJ1-1 and V is TRBV20-1; D is unresolved. The sequence came from a human donor with multiple sclerosis. Sequenced: CD4+ T cells from PBMCs. The CDR3 DNA sequence: TGCAGTGCTAGAGTGGACTCTATGAACACTGAAGCTTTCTTT. Its translation: CSARVDSMNTEAFF.